Listed below are T cell receptor beta chains from one sample, sequenced in a study of blood T cell repertoires in COVID-19. Generated by immunoSEQ multiplex PCR, the TCRdb table keeps only in-frame clones and is missing some. The sample gives approximately 140,000 clones, 80% to 90% of which show up once; roughly 8% is in the top ten. What was sequenced was peripheral blood. These receptors came from a woman aged 55-75 years with COVID-19, enrolled during active disease. CDR3s include the opening cysteine and the closing phenylalanine or tryptophan. Fields, in order: clone size, J gene, V gene, CDR3 length, D gene, CDR3 protein, CDR3 DNA. The D gene is left open where the match is weak. Expanded clones get a size class; other rows say once, few or many, or leave the size out.

NA	TRBJ1-5	TRBV24-1	13	NA	CATSVSGNQPQHF	TGTGCCACCAGTGTTTCTGGCAATCAGCCCCAGCATTTT
NA	TRBJ1-2	TRBV5-4	15	NA	CASSFLGQENYGYTF	TGTGCCAGCAGCTTTTTGGGACAAGAGAATTATGGCTACACCTTC
NA	TRBJ2-2	TRBV7-8	16	TRBD2	CASSFVASGDSGELFF	TGTGCCAGCAGCTTCGTGGCTAGCGGGGATTCGGGGGAGCTGTTTTTT
NA	TRBJ2-3	TRBV18	14	NA	CASSPPSDSDTQYF	TGTGCCAGCTCACCACCGAGCGATTCAGATACGCAGTATTTT
NA	TRBJ2-3	TRBV5-4	14	NA	CASSLGLESDTQYF	TGTGCCAGCAGCTTGGGGCTAGAGTCAGATACGCAGTATTTT
NA	TRBJ2-7	TRBV4-2	14	NA	CASSPGVEAREQYF	TGTGCCAGCAGCCCCGGGGTGGAGGCGCGCGAGCAGTACTTC
NA	TRBJ1-3	TRBV7-2	16	TRBD1	CASSFTGGASGNTIYF	TGTGCCAGCAGCTTCACAGGGGGCGCCTCTGGAAACACCATATATTTT
NA	TRBJ2-3	TRBV2	17	TRBD2	CASIATSGGFGSDTQYF	TGTGCCAGCATCGCGACTAGCGGGGGTTTCGGTTCGGATACGCAGTATTTT
NA	TRBJ1-6	TRBV2	14	TRBD1	CASRVQGTASPLHF	TGTGCCAGCAGAGTTCAAGGGACAGCTTCACCCCTCCACTTT
NA	TRBJ1-1	TRBV5-1	15	TRBD1	CASSLTGGEHTEAFF	TGCGCCAGCAGCCTCACAGGGGGCGAACACACTGAAGCTTTCTTT
NA	TRBJ2-4	TRBV6-5	14	NA	CASRVAGPPSVQYF	TGTGCCAGCAGGGTGGCAGGGCCCCCCTCGGTTCAGTACTTC
NA	TRBJ1-2	TRBV13	14	NA	CASSRRGGVYGYTF	TGTGCCAGCAGCCGGCGCGGGGGGGTCTATGGCTACACCTTC
NA	TRBJ2-1	TRBV19	14	TRBD2	CASSSSGESREQFF	TGTGCCAGTAGTTCTAGCGGGGAATCAAGGGAGCAGTTCTTC
NA	TRBJ1-5	TRBV6-5	15	TRBD1	CASRPGTGEIQPQHF	TGTGCCAGCAGGCCCGGGACAGGGGAAATTCAGCCCCAGCATTTT
NA	TRBJ2-3	TRBV12-5	18	TRBD2	CASGLRAGAIGGTDTQYF	TGTGCTAGTGGTTTGCGAGCGGGGGCCATTGGAGGCACAGATACGCAGTATTTT
NA	TRBJ2-5	TRBV15	16	TRBD2	CATSSRLAAYQETQYF	TGTGCCACCAGCAGTCGGCTAGCGGCGTACCAAGAGACCCAGTACTTC
NA	TRBJ2-7	TRBV3-1/TRBV3-2	15	TRBD2	CASSQVTGGRGEQYF	TGTGCCAGCAGCCAAGTAACGGGGGGGCGAGGAGAGCAGTACTTC
NA	TRBJ1-1	TRBV29-1	11	NA	CSVAIRFEAFF	TGCAGCGTTGCTATACGTTTTGAAGCTTTCTTT
NA	TRBJ2-5	TRBV6-5	15	NA	CASSYSFGGVETQYF	TGTGCCAGCAGTTACTCGTTCGGGGGTGTCGAGACCCAGTACTTC
NA	TRBJ1-6	TRBV10-3	17	TRBD1	CAISEPTGGSVNSPLHF	TGTGCCATCAGTGAGCCGACAGGGGGCAGTGTTAATTCACCCCTCCACTTT
NA	TRBJ1-2	TRBV5-5	17	NA	CASSFTLRGGANYGYTF	TGTGCCAGCAGCTTCACATTACGGGGGGGAGCTAACTATGGCTACACCTTC
NA	TRBJ2-7	TRBV6-5	14	TRBD2	CASSYRLLAGDVHF	TGTGCCAGCAGTTACCGTCTCCTAGCGGGGGATGTGCACTTC
NA	TRBJ1-4	TRBV9	14	NA	CASSPSSLGEKLFF	TGTGCCAGCAGCCCATCTAGCCTGGGTGAAAAACTGTTTTTT
NA	TRBJ1-2	TRBV19	14	NA	CASTLDLTNYGYTF	TGTGCCAGTACCTTGGACTTGACTAACTATGGCTACACCTTC
NA	TRBJ1-2	TRBV6-5	15	TRBD1	CASSLRDRANYGYTF	TGTGCCAGCAGTCTCCGGGACAGGGCTAACTATGGCTACACCTTC
NA	TRBJ2-7	TRBV13	15	TRBD1	CASSAGQGVSYEQYF	TGTGCCAGCAGCGCTGGACAGGGGGTATCCTACGAGCAGTACTTC
NA	TRBJ2-7	TRBV2	15	TRBD1	CASSGQGEKTYEQYF	TGTGCCAGCAGTGGACAGGGCGAAAAGACCTACGAGCAGTACTTC
NA	TRBJ2-7	TRBV25-1	14	NA	CASSGFVGRYEQYF	TGTGCCAGCAGTGGTTTTGTGGGGCGCTACGAGCAGTACTTC
NA	TRBJ2-5	TRBV7-2	15	NA	CASSFSRGTFGVQYF	TGTGCCAGCAGCTTCTCCAGGGGCACCTTTGGGGTCCAGTACTTC
NA	TRBJ1-3	TRBV5-1	13	NA	CASSREDGNTIYF	TGCGCCAGCAGTAGGGAGGATGGAAACACCATATATTTT
few	TRBJ1-6	TRBV4-3	15	NA	CASSEHSSYNSPLHF	TGCGCCAGCAGCGAGCACAGCTCCTATAATTCACCCCTCCACTTT
NA	TRBJ2-5	TRBV28	12	NA	CASGQLQETQYF	TGTGCCAGCGGACAGCTCCAAGAGACCCAGTACTTC
once	TRBJ2-1	TRBV3-1/TRBV3-2	15	TRBD1	CASSLNRGGYNEQFF	TGTGCCAGCAGCCTAAACAGGGGTGGGTACAATGAGCAGTTCTTC
NA	TRBJ1-5	TRBV29-1	15	TRBD1	CSALTAGTGNQPQHF	TGCAGCGCGCTCACTGCCGGGACAGGTAACCAGCCCCAGCATTTT
NA	TRBJ2-5	TRBV5-1	16	TRBD2	CASSLAGRGGQETQYF	TGCGCCAGCAGCTTGGCTGGGCGCGGGGGACAAGAGACCCAGTACTTC
NA	TRBJ2-7	TRBV12-3/TRBV12-4	13	NA	CASSLTPAYEQYF	TGTGCCAGCAGTTTGACACCTGCATACGAGCAGTACTTC
NA	TRBJ1-2	TRBV7-2	14	NA	CASSSQGPHYGYTF	TGTGCCAGCAGCTCACAGGGTCCTCACTATGGCTACACCTTC
NA	TRBJ2-5	TRBV3-1/TRBV3-2	15	TRBD2	CASSQGLAVRETQYF	TGTGCCAGCAGCCAAGGACTAGCGGTGCGAGAGACCCAGTACTTC
once	TRBJ2-7	TRBV7-3	15	TRBD2	CASSSQAGETYEQYF	TGTGCCAGCAGCTCCCAAGCGGGGGAGACCTACGAGCAGTACTTC
NA	TRBJ2-7	TRBV7-9	11	NA	CASSLGREQYF	TGTGCCAGCAGCTTAGGTCGCGAGCAGTACTTC
NA	TRBJ2-1	TRBV19	14	NA	CASSTGTRDNEQFF	TGTGCCAGTAGTACCGGGACACGGGACAATGAGCAGTTCTTC
NA	TRBJ2-3	TRBV27	19	NA	CASSLSVGTGVRITDTQYF	TGTGCCAGCAGTTTATCGGTCGGGACGGGGGTTAGGATCACAGATACGCAGTATTTT
NA	TRBJ1-2	TRBV7-2	16	TRBD1	CASSLGAGGEGYGYTF	TGTGCCAGCAGCTTAGGGGCAGGGGGAGAGGGCTATGGCTACACCTTC
NA	TRBJ1-1	TRBV6-2/TRBV6-3	18	TRBD1	CASSYHRGSDAMNTEAFF	TGTGCCAGCAGTTACCACAGGGGAAGCGACGCTATGAACACTGAAGCTTTCTTT
NA	TRBJ1-1	TRBV12-3/TRBV12-4	13	NA	CASSRGHNTEAFF	TGTGCCAGCAGTCGGGGACACAACACTGAAGCTTTCTTT
NA	TRBJ2-1	TRBV5-1	14	TRBD1	CASSLEDRDNEQFF	TGCGCCAGCAGCTTGGAGGACAGGGATAATGAGCAGTTCTTC
NA	TRBJ2-1	TRBV5-4	12	TRBD2	CASSPRGSEQFF	TGTGCCAGCAGCCCGCGGGGGAGTGAGCAGTTCTTC
NA	TRBJ1-5	TRBV12-3/TRBV12-4	13	TRBD1	CASRGTANQPQHF	TGTGCCAGCAGGGGGACAGCGAATCAGCCCCAGCATTTT
once	TRBJ1-5	TRBV6-5	14	NA	CASSYWQGHQPQHF	TGTGCCAGCAGTTACTGGCAGGGGCATCAGCCCCAGCATTTT
NA	TRBJ1-1	TRBV19	16	TRBD1	CASSGRQGPGNTEAFF	TGTGCCAGTAGTGGTCGACAGGGGCCTGGGAACACTGAAGCTTTCTTT
once	TRBJ2-3	TRBV11-3	17	TRBD2	CASSFGTSGGTTDTQYF	TGTGCCAGCAGCTTCGGGACTAGCGGGGGTACCACAGATACGCAGTATTTT